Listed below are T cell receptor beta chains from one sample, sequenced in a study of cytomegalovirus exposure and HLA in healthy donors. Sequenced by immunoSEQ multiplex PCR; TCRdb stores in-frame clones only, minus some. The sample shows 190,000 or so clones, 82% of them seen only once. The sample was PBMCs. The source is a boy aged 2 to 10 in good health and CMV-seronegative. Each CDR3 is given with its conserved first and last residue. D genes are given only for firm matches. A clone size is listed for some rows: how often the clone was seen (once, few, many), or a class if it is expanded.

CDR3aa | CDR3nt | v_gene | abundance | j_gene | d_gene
CASSDTGQGISGNTIYF | TGTGCCAGCAGTGATACAGGACAGGGAATTTCTGGAAACACCATATATTTT | TRBV2 | NA | TRBJ1-3 | TRBD1
CAISVFNSGGETQYF | TGTGCCATCAGTGTATTTAATAGCGGGGGAGAGACCCAGTACTTC | TRBV10-3 | NA | TRBJ2-5 | TRBD2
CASSLTGEVTYEQYF | TGCGCCAGCAGCTTGACAGGGGAAGTGACCTACGAGCAGTACTTC | TRBV5-1 | NA | TRBJ2-7 | TRBD1
CASSLVGGGLYGYTF | TGTGCCAGCAGCTTAGTGGGGGGGGGACTCTATGGCTACACCTTC | TRBV7-9 | NA | TRBJ1-2 | NA
CASSQGGRADTQYF | TGCGCCAGCTCGCAAGGGGGAAGGGCAGATACGCAGTATTTT | TRBV5-1 | NA | TRBJ2-3 | NA
CASGQGRASGNTIYF | TGTGCCAGCGGACAGGGAAGGGCCTCTGGAAACACCATATATTTT | TRBV2 | NA | TRBJ1-3 | TRBD1
CASSLVGGSNQPQHF | TGTGCCAGCAGCTTAGTGGGGGGATCTAATCAGCCCCAGCATTTT | TRBV7-2 | NA | TRBJ1-5 | NA
CASIRDRRKNIQYF | TGTGCCAGTATCCGGGACAGACGAAAAAACATTCAGTACTTC | TRBV19 | NA | TRBJ2-4 | TRBD1
CASRTGGAGNYGYTF | TGTGCCAGCCGGACAGGGGGCGCTGGTAACTATGGCTACACCTTC | TRBV27 | NA | TRBJ1-2 | TRBD1
CASSDRIKAFF | TGTGCCAGCTCCGACAGGATAAAAGCTTTCTTT | TRBV6-5 | NA | TRBJ1-1 | NA
CASSSYGGPTDTQYF | TGTGCCAGCAGCTCCTACGGGGGGCCGACAGATACGCAGTATTTT | TRBV5-8 | NA | TRBJ2-3 | NA
CASSPNGNTIYF | TGTGCCAGCAGCCCAAATGGAAACACCATATATTTT | TRBV7-9 | once | TRBJ1-3 | NA
CARPGSYSYEQYF | TGTGCCAGACCGGGGTCCTATTCCTACGAGCAGTACTTC | TRBV19 | NA | TRBJ2-7 | NA
CASNTGQGFHEQYF | TGTGCTAGTAATACGGGACAGGGTTTTCACGAGCAGTACTTC | TRBV12-5 | NA | TRBJ2-7 | TRBD1
CASSAPLTGSGNTIYF | TGTGCCAGCAGCGCTCCCCTTACAGGATCTGGAAACACCATATATTTT | TRBV9 | NA | TRBJ1-3 | NA
CASSKQGTSGNTIYF | TGTGCCAGTAGTAAACAGGGTACCTCTGGAAACACCATATATTTT | TRBV19 | NA | TRBJ1-3 | NA
CASSKRISGGADEQFF | TGTGCCAGCAGCAAGAGGATCAGCGGGGGGGCCGATGAGCAGTTCTTC | TRBV5-6 | NA | TRBJ2-1 | TRBD2
CASSYGRGSAYEQYF | TGTGCCAGCAGTTACGGTAGGGGATCCGCCTACGAGCAGTACTTC | TRBV6-5 | NA | TRBJ2-7 | NA
CASRPLQETYYGYTF | TGTGCCAGCAGACCCCTACAGGAAACCTACTATGGCTACACCTTC | TRBV6-5 | NA | TRBJ1-2 | NA
CASSDPGAGSTDTQYF | TGTGCCAGCAGTGACCCTGGGGCGGGGAGCACAGATACGCAGTATTTT | TRBV6-4 | few | TRBJ2-3 | NA
CASSVTPGPLYEQYF | TGTGCCAGCAGCGTAACCCCTGGGCCCCTCTACGAGCAGTACTTC | TRBV9 | NA | TRBJ2-7 | NA
CASSVGGGRGGNTIYF | TGTGCCAGCAGTGTAGGGGGGGGAAGAGGTGGAAACACCATATATTTT | TRBV6-1 | NA | TRBJ1-3 | NA
CASSGGGLEAFF | TGTGCCAGCAGCGGGGGGGGACTTGAAGCTTTCTTT | TRBV7-8 | NA | TRBJ1-1 | NA
CASSLAIGRLGANSPLHF | TGTGCCAGCAGCTTAGCCATCGGTCGCTTGGGGGCTAATTCACCCCTCCACTTT | TRBV7-9 | NA | TRBJ1-6 | NA
CASGRQVGNSPLHF | TGTGCCAGCGGAAGACAGGTCGGAAATTCACCCCTCCACTTT | TRBV27 | NA | TRBJ1-6 | NA
CASSYSARQGDTEAFF | TGTGCCAGCAGTTACTCCGCGCGACAGGGGGACACTGAAGCTTTCTTT | TRBV6-5 | NA | TRBJ1-1 | TRBD1
CSVGRGGGDTQYF | TGCAGCGTTGGCCGGGGGGGCGGGGATACGCAGTATTTT | TRBV29-1 | NA | TRBJ2-3 | TRBD2